Following are 30 T cell receptor beta chains from one sample sequenced in a study of shared clonotypes between healthy human individuals. Repertoires were generated with immunoSEQ multiplex PCR, while TCRdb's copy carries only in-frame clones and drops some. The sample contains some 1 million clones, approximately 70% of which appear only once. Sequencing was carried out using memory CD4+ T cells sorted from blood. Subset defined: CD45RA-negative fraction. These receptors came from a man aged 18 to 35 in good health.

The V and J genes are TRBV5-1 and TRBJ2-7; 11 nucleotides line up with TRBD2. This CDR3 region has 15 residues. J gave up 3 bases and V 4 bases, and 6 bases lay outside the gene matches. CDR1 SGHRS and CDR2 YFSETQ come from the germline V gene. CDR3 loop: CASSAGTSGLYEQYF. DNA of the CDR3: TGCGCCAGCAGCGCAGGGACTAGCGGACTCTACGAGCAGTACTTC.

This chain joins TRBV11-2 and TRBJ1-1; a weak D match, TRBD1 (5 bases). The CDR3 consists of 14 residues. The germline CDR1 and CDR2 sequences are SGHAT and FQNNGV. Trimming stripped 5 bases from V and 0 bases from J, with 10 bases between. CDR3 coding DNA: TGTGCCAGCAGCCTCGGGACCCTGAACACTGAAGCTTTCTTT. Its protein product is CASSLGTLNTEAFF.

CDR3 amino acids: CAISEIGQVMNTEAFF. CDR3 nucleotides: TGTGCCATCAGTGAGATAGGACAGGTTATGAACACTGAAGCTTTCTTT. The chain combines TRBV10-3 with TRBJ1-1, with TRBD1 matching 7 bases. Trimming removed 2 bases from V and 0 bases from J; junction bases left unmatched: 6. Germline V lookup: CDR1 ENHRY, CDR2 SYGVKD. This CDR3 contains 16 residues.

The J gene is TRBJ2-3, the V gene TRBV5-6; a weak D match, TRBD2 (5 bases). Germline CDR1 reads SGHDT; CDR2 reads YYEEEE. Trimming stripped 5 bases from V and 5 bases from J, with 18 bases between. The CDR3 contains 15 residues. Here the CDR3 DNA reads TGTGCCAGCAGGGCTCCCGGGAACGTCGGAGATACGCAGTATTTT. This codes for CASRAPGNVGDTQYF.

V usage is TRBV10-2 and J usage is TRBJ1-1; tentative D call: TRBD1 (5 bases). The CDR3 runs to 13 residues. With 7 bases removed from V and 6 bases from J, the gap between germline ends came to 15 bases. Germline V gene data show CDR1 as WSHSY and CDR2 as SAAADI. The CDR3 sequence: CASTSRDSAEAFF. The CDR3 DNA reads TGCGCCAGCACAAGCAGGGACTCGGCTGAAGCTTTCTTT.

This clone is a singleton in its sample. In DNA, the CDR3 is TGTGCCAGCAGTAGCACTAGCGGGGGGTTGTATTTT. Amino acids: CASSSTSGGLYF. The genes are TRBV6-5 and TRBJ2-3; 12 nucleotides line up with TRBD2. Per germline, CDR1 MNHEY and CDR2 SVGAGI. The junction had 5 bases not matched to a gene; V was cut back by 5 bases and J by 14 bases. The CDR3 has 12 amino acids.

This clone was seen just once. The chain couples TRBV11-2 to TRBJ2-1; D unclear. Trimming shortened V by 5 bases and J by 9 bases, and 11 bases separated the two germline ends. The CDR3 extends over 12 amino acids. Germline values: CDR1 SGHAT, CDR2 FQNNGV. The CDR3 sequence: CASSQIGGEQFF. The CDR3 DNA reads as TGTGCCAGCAGCCAAATAGGTGGTGAGCAGTTCTTC. The full variable domain, with the rest looked up from reference TRBV11-2 and TRBJ2-1, is EAGVAQSPRYKIIEKRQSVAFWCNPISGHATLYWYQQILGQGPKLLIQFQNNGVVDDSQLPKDRFSAERLKGVDSTLKIQPAKLEDSAVYLCASSQIGGEQFFGPGTRLTVL.

The sample holds many counts of this clone. CDR3 nucleotide sequence: TGTGCCAGCAGTGCGGAGGGAGGGACCGGGGAGCTGTTTTTT. This gives the protein CASSAEGGTGELFF. This chain joins TRBV2 and TRBJ2-2; TRBD2 matches 7 bases. Trimming removed 4 bases from V and 5 bases from J; junction bases left unmatched: 4. Germline CDR1 SNHLY, CDR2 FYNNEI. The CDR3 consists of 14 residues.

The rearrangement links TRBV7-2 to TRBJ2-5, with TRBD2 matching 8 bases. J gave up 0 bases and V 7 bases, and 4 bases lay outside the gene matches. This CDR3 has 14 amino acids. Germline V lookup: CDR1 SGHTA, CDR2 FQGNSA. CDR3: CASTLSGNQETQYF. CDR3 bases: TGTGCCAGCACGCTTAGCGGGAACCAAGAGACCCAGTACTTC.

The genes are TRBV9 and TRBJ2-3; a weak D match, TRBD1 (6 bases). The CDR3 has 15 amino acids. Germline V CDR1 and CDR2: SGDLS, YYNGEE. The V end was cut by 1 base, the J end by 0 bases, with 9 bases between. The CDR3 reads CASSVSRGSTDTQYF. CDR3 DNA sequence: TGTGCCAGCAGCGTATCGAGGGGGAGCACAGATACGCAGTATTTT. Full variable domain (missing parts from reference TRBV9 and TRBJ2-3): DSGVTQTPKHLITATGQRVTLRCSPRSGDLSVYWYQQSLDQGLQFLIQYYNGEERAKGNILERFSAQQFPDLHSELNLSSLELGDSALYFCASSVSRGSTDTQYFGPGTRLTVL.

Notes on this clone: Other DNA sequences within the sample encode an identical CDR3. The CDR3 DNA is TGTGCCAGCTCACCACAGGGAACTAATGAAAAACTGTTTTTT. This codes for CASSPQGTNEKLFF. This chain joins TRBV18 and TRBJ1-4; no clear D. Germline V gives CDR1 KGHSH, CDR2 LQKENI. Trimming removed 1 base at V and 1 base at J, with 4 bases between. The CDR3 loop spans 14 amino acids.

This clone was counted between two and nine times. The genes are TRBV27 and TRBJ1-1, with D maybe TRBD1 (6 bases). The germline V gene has CDR1 MNHEY and CDR2 SMNVEV (reference sequence). Trimming left V 2 bases short and J 4 bases short, with 8 bases between. The CDR3 runs 13 residues. CDR3 sequence (DNA): TGTGCCAGCAGTTTAACAGGGACCACTGAAGCTTTCTTT. This encodes CASSLTGTTEAFF.

Details on this clone: The sample holds other DNA sequences that translate to the same CDR3. The rearrangement uses TRBV28 and TRBJ1-2; TRBD1 is a possible D gene (6 bases). Trimming left V 6 bases short and J 4 bases short, with 12 bases between. Germline V gene lookup returns CDR1 MDHEN and CDR2 SYDVKM. This CDR3 contains 13 residues. CDR3 in DNA: TGTGCCAGCAGCTCCGGGACACCCTATGGCTACACCTTC. Translating gives CASSSGTPYGYTF.

The genes are TRBV7-2 and TRBJ2-5, with 7 bases matching TRBD1. V was clipped by 4 bases and J by 5 bases; unmatched bases: 4. Germline V lookup: CDR1 SGHTA, CDR2 FQGNSA. CDR3 length equals 13 residues. In nucleotides, the CDR3 is TGTGCCAGCAGCTCGGGACAGCGGGAGACCCAGTACTTC. It codes for CASSSGQRETQYF.

This clone is deemed medium-sized (0.01 to 0.1%). CDR3 in amino acids: CASTQGVNTGELFF. Here the CDR3 DNA reads TGTGCCAGCACGCAGGGGGTTAACACCGGGGAGCTGTTTTTT. The chain carries TRBV9 and TRBJ2-2, with 7 bases matching TRBD1. Germline CDR1 reads SGDLS; CDR2 reads YYNGEE. V was pared by 6 bases and J by 2 bases, with 4 bases of the junction left unmatched. This CDR3 contains 14 residues.

The rearrangement uses TRBV20-1 and TRBJ1-1; a possible D gene is TRBD1 (5 bases). Trimming took off 6 bases at V and 9 bases at J, with 14 bases between the two ends. CDR1 is DFQATT and CDR2 is SNEGSKA in the germline V gene (reference sequence). This CDR3 is 11 amino acids long. CDR3 nucleotides: TGCAGTGCCCCATCGGGGACTCAAGCTTTCTTT. This gives the protein CSAPSGTQAFF.

V is TRBV19 and J is TRBJ1-5; D gene ambiguous. Germline lookup yields CDR1 LNHDA and CDR2 SQIVND (reference sequence). The CDR3 covers 14 residues. Trimming removed 5 bases at V and 3 bases at J, with 11 bases between. CDR3 sequence: CASSPGLVNQPQHF. CDR3 bases: TGTGCCAGTAGTCCCGGACTTGTCAATCAGCCCCAGCATTTT.

The chain couples TRBV29-1 to TRBJ2-7, with D perhaps matching TRBD1 (5 bases). The CDR3 runs to 13 residues. Germline V gene data show CDR1 as SQVTM and CDR2 as ANQGSEA. V was shortened by 6 bases and J by 6 bases, with 18 bases between the two germline ends. The DNA for the CDR3 is TGCAGCGTGCTAGTTGGGCAGGGCCCCGAGCAGTACTTC. Its protein is CSVLVGQGPEQYF.

The chain uses TRBV5-1 and TRBJ2-7; 11 nucleotides align to TRBD1. There are 16 residues in the CDR3. CDR1 SGHRS and CDR2 YFSETQ come from the germline V gene. The junction had 11 bases not matched to a gene; V was cut back by 6 bases and J by 3 bases. The CDR3 DNA sequence: TGCGCCAGCACCCCTTCACCCGGGACAGGGGGCTACGAGCAGTACTTC. This codes for CASTPSPGTGGYEQYF.

CDR3 residues: CASSEAGTVGYTF. The CDR3 nucleotides are TGTGCCAGCAGTGAAGCCGGGACAGTCGGCTACACCTTC. The chain joins TRBV6-1 to TRBJ1-2, with 7 bases lining up with TRBD1. The J segment lost 8 bases and the V segment lost 0 bases, leaving 3 bases of the junction unmatched. This CDR3 is built from 13 residues. CDR1 MNHNS and CDR2 SASEGT come from the germline V gene.

The CDR3 protein is CASSLEGGRASPNEQFF. The CDR3 DNA follows: TGCGCCAGCAGCTTGGAAGGTGGGAGGGCCTCGCCGAATGAGCAGTTCTTC. V gene TRBV5-1 combines with J gene TRBJ2-1; 7 positions match TRBD2. V was pared by 0 bases and J by 7 bases, with 13 bases of the junction left unmatched. Germline-derived CDR1 and CDR2 are SGHRS and YFSETQ. CDR3 size: 17 residues.

The CDR3 DNA reads as TGTGCCAGCAGCTTTAGGGGAGTACGATCCTACGAGCAGTACTTC. Translating it yields CASSFRGVRSYEQYF. V gene TRBV5-8 combines with J gene TRBJ2-7; D could derive from TRBD1 or TRBD2 (5 bases each). V dropped 2 bases and J dropped 1 base, with 13 bases sitting between them. CDR3 size: 15 residues. Germline CDR1 is SGHTS and CDR2 is YDEGEE.

This sequence joins TRBV18 and TRBJ1-5; no firm D call. V lost 2 bases and J 0 bases, leaving 11 bases between the germline ends. The germline V gene encodes CDR1 KGHSH and CDR2 LQKENI. CDR3 length equals 16 residues. The CDR3 reads CASSPSGFSSNQPQHF. The CDR3 bases are TGTGCCAGCTCACCATCCGGTTTTTCTAGCAATCAGCCCCAGCATTTT. Using reference TRBV18 and TRBJ1-5 for the parts outside the CDR3, the full variable domain is NAGVMQNPRHLVRRRGQEARLRCSPMKGHSHVYWYRQLPEEGLKFMVYLQKENIIDESGMPKERFSAEFPKEGPSILRIQQVVRGDSAAYFCASSPSGFSSNQPQHFGDGTRLSIL.

The chain employs TRBV19 and TRBJ1-5; D remains unclear. Germline V gene lookup returns CDR1 LNHDA and CDR2 SQIVND (reference sequence). The CDR3 is 19 residues long. V was cut by 3 bases and J by 4 bases, with 25 bases left in between. The CDR3 loop is CASSIYDNPFVQVNQPQHF. The DNA of the CDR3 is TGTGCCAGTAGTATTTATGACAACCCGTTCGTCCAGGTAAATCAGCCCCAGCATTTT.

The table lists this clone with a few counts. The rearrangement uses TRBV5-1 and TRBJ2-3; 9 positions match TRBD2. CDR1 is SGHRS and CDR2 is YFSETQ in the germline V gene. V was clipped by 7 bases and J by 0 bases; unmatched bases: 15. The CDR3 is made up of 18 amino acids. DNA for the CDR3: TGCGCCAGCTACAGGGAGGTAGCGGGAGATACTAGCACAGATACGCAGTATTTT. It yields the protein CASYREVAGDTSTDTQYF.

This chain links TRBV5-4 with TRBJ2-2, with 9 bases lining up with TRBD1. There are 15 residues in the CDR3. In germline, CDR1 is SGHNT, CDR2 YYREEE (reference sequence). Trimming cost V 4 bases and J 6 bases; bases outside gene matches: 7. For the CDR3, the DNA is TGTGCCAGCAGCCCGCGGACAGGGGATCCCGGGGAGCTGTTTTTT. Protein product: CASSPRTGDPGELFF. Together with reference TRBV5-4 and TRBJ2-2, the CDR3 gives the full variable domain: ETGVTQSPTHLIKTRGQQVTLRCSSQSGHNTVSWYQQALGQGPQFIFQYYREEENGRGNFPPRFSGLQFPNYSSELNVNALELDDSALYLCASSPRTGDPGELFFGEGSRLTVL.

As concerns this clone: Other nucleotide sequences from this sample produce the same CDR3. The rearrangement uses TRBV28 and TRBJ1-6; tentative D call: TRBD1 (6 bases). V was clipped by 6 bases and J by 7 bases, with 13 bases between them. The CDR3 totals 14 residues. Germline V CDR1 and CDR2: MDHEN, SYDVKM. The CDR3 DNA is TGTGCCAGCAGCTCCGGGGGCTTGAATTCACCCCTCCACTTT. Its translation: CASSSGGLNSPLHF.

The chain joins TRBV6-5 to TRBJ2-7, with D perhaps matching TRBD1 or TRBD2 (6 bases each). The germline CDR1 and CDR2 sequences are MNHEY and SVGAGI. CDR3 length: 15 amino acids. V was pared by 6 bases and J by 3 bases, with 18 bases between. The CDR3 DNA follows: TGTGCCAGCAGCAAACGGAGGGGGGAGTACTACGAGCAGTACTTC. Translated: CASSKRRGEYYEQYF.

J is TRBJ2-5 and V is TRBV18, with 7 bases matching TRBD1. Looked up from germline, CDR1 is KGHSH and CDR2 is LQKENI. J lost 5 bases, V lost 2 bases, and 5 bases had no gene match. CDR3 length: 14 amino acids. The CDR3 DNA is TGTGCCAGCTCACCAGTGGCAGGGGGTGAGACCCAGTACTTC. It encodes CASSPVAGGETQYF.

This clone showed up just a few times. This chain links TRBV6-1 with TRBJ2-4, with TRBD1 matching 8 bases. This CDR3 comprises 16 residues. Trimming took 1 base from V and 8 from J; bases not matched to a gene: 10. Germline V CDR1 and CDR2: MNHNS, SASEGT. This CDR3 reads CASSEGRGLYMDIQYF. The CDR3 DNA follows: TGTGCCAGCAGTGAAGGCAGGGGGCTTTATATGGACATTCAGTACTTC.